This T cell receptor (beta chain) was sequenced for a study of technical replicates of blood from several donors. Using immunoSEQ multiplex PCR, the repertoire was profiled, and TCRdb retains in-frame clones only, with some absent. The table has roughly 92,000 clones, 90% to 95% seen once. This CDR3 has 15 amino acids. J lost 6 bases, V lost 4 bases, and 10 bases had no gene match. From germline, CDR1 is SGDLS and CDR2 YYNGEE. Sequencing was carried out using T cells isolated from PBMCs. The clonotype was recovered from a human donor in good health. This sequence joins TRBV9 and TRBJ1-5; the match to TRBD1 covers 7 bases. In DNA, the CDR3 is TGTGCCAGCAGCCCGGAAGGGACAGAAGGTCAGCCCCAGCATTTT. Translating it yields CASSPEGTEGQPQHF.